The rows below give T cell receptor beta chains drawn from one sample of a study of PD-L1 blockade in urothelial cancer. Profiling relied on immunoSEQ multiplex PCR, and the TCRdb table lists in-frame clones only, not all of them. The sample includes tens of thousands of clones, roughly 82% seen only once; the top ten take around 4.6%. The sample here was PBMCs, taken around atezolizumab (anti-PD-L1) treatment. The receptor source for this set is a man between 65 and 80 years old with urothelial cancer. Both conserved end residues are trimmed from each CDR3. Fields, in order: V gene, J gene, CDR3 length, CDR3 protein.

V gene: TRBV18
J gene: TRBJ1-1
CDR3 length: 14
CDR3 protein: ASSPGLLLMNTEAF

V gene: TRBV28
J gene: TRBJ2-1
CDR3 length: 13
CDR3 protein: ASSPLAGGDNEQF

V gene: TRBV29-1
J gene: TRBJ2-1
CDR3 length: 11
CDR3 protein: SDRLAGANEQF

V gene: TRBV15
J gene: TRBJ1-1
CDR3 length: 15
CDR3 protein: ATSTRQGRNPNTEAF

V gene: TRBV28
J gene: TRBJ2-1
CDR3 length: 15
CDR3 protein: ASTPSRGAESYNEQF

V gene: TRBV19
J gene: TRBJ1-4
CDR3 length: 13
CDR3 protein: ASRGRMATNEKLF

V gene: TRBV21-1
J gene: TRBJ2-1
CDR3 length: 14
CDR3 protein: ASSKAKRGDYNEQF

V gene: TRBV5-1
J gene: TRBJ2-1
CDR3 length: 13
CDR3 protein: ASSLVAGGGNEQF

V gene: TRBV19
J gene: TRBJ1-5
CDR3 length: 13
CDR3 protein: ASSTRQGFNQPQH

V gene: TRBV19
J gene: TRBJ2-2
CDR3 length: 13
CDR3 protein: ATRREAPNTGELF

V gene: TRBV5-4
J gene: TRBJ2-1
CDR3 length: 14
CDR3 protein: ASSLELSGNYNEQF

V gene: TRBV7-9
J gene: TRBJ2-1
CDR3 length: 14
CDR3 protein: ASSPGTSGTYNEQF

V gene: TRBV9
J gene: TRBJ1-4
CDR3 length: 13
CDR3 protein: ASSVGTGGGEKLF

V gene: TRBV9
J gene: TRBJ2-5
CDR3 length: 13
CDR3 protein: ASSVGQGTQETQY

V gene: TRBV2
J gene: TRBJ1-5
CDR3 length: 14
CDR3 protein: ASSGFRGNSNQPQH

V gene: TRBV29-1
J gene: TRBJ2-3
CDR3 length: 12
CDR3 protein: SARTQISTDTQY

V gene: TRBV18
J gene: TRBJ2-6
CDR3 length: 15
CDR3 protein: ASSPPVAGDWANVLT

V gene: TRBV7-2
J gene: TRBJ2-7
CDR3 length: 11
CDR3 protein: ASSLAGSHEQY

V gene: TRBV18
J gene: TRBJ2-5
CDR3 length: 18
CDR3 protein: ASSPPGLAGGPGHKETQY

V gene: TRBV6-5
J gene: TRBJ2-7
CDR3 length: 13
CDR3 protein: ASSSSGGLRGEQY

V gene: TRBV7-8
J gene: TRBJ2-1
CDR3 length: 15
CDR3 protein: ASSSDGRGRSRNEQF

V gene: TRBV11-2
J gene: TRBJ2-7
CDR3 length: 13
CDR3 protein: ASSSPGQPSYEQY

V gene: TRBV18
J gene: TRBJ1-1
CDR3 length: 14
CDR3 protein: ASSPPRDRVNTEAF

V gene: TRBV18
J gene: TRBJ1-5
CDR3 length: 14
CDR3 protein: ASSVTGQGGNQPQH

V gene: TRBV29-1
J gene: TRBJ1-4
CDR3 length: 11
CDR3 protein: SVTGTGYEKLF

V gene: TRBV10-2
J gene: TRBJ2-3
CDR3 length: 16
CDR3 protein: ASSESGGLAGHTDTQY

V gene: TRBV29-1
J gene: TRBJ2-7
CDR3 length: 11
CDR3 protein: SVETLGGDEQY

V gene: TRBV11-2
J gene: TRBJ2-3
CDR3 length: 14
CDR3 protein: ASSLGLAGVADTQY

V gene: TRBV10-3
J gene: TRBJ2-7
CDR3 length: 9
CDR3 protein: AIREAYEQY

V gene: TRBV15
J gene: TRBJ1-5
CDR3 length: 12
CDR3 protein: ATSRDIVGAAQH

V gene: TRBV7-9
J gene: TRBJ1-2
CDR3 length: 12
CDR3 protein: ASSPVQGRDGYT

V gene: TRBV19
J gene: TRBJ2-5
CDR3 length: 13
CDR3 protein: ASSIGGGVGETQY

V gene: TRBV7-8
J gene: TRBJ1-2
CDR3 length: 14
CDR3 protein: ASSQGGGDLNYGYT

V gene: TRBV10-3
J gene: TRBJ2-7
CDR3 length: 15
CDR3 protein: AISESGDSGSGEEQY

V gene: TRBV27
J gene: TRBJ1-3
CDR3 length: 10
CDR3 protein: ASIPEVYTIY

V gene: TRBV6-5
J gene: TRBJ2-4
CDR3 length: 13
CDR3 protein: ASRLTGSAKNIQY

V gene: TRBV27
J gene: TRBJ1-2
CDR3 length: 12
CDR3 protein: ASSLQGTNYGYT

V gene: TRBV2
J gene: TRBJ1-2
CDR3 length: 13
CDR3 protein: ASSRQAVRGYGYT

V gene: TRBV7-9
J gene: TRBJ2-6
CDR3 length: 13
CDR3 protein: ASSSPGTGANVLT

V gene: TRBV2
J gene: TRBJ2-1
CDR3 length: 11
CDR3 protein: ASSERSGDEQF

V gene: TRBV6-1
J gene: TRBJ1-5
CDR3 length: 11
CDR3 protein: ASSLNSNQPQH

V gene: TRBV10-3
J gene: TRBJ2-5
CDR3 length: 15
CDR3 protein: AISRLAGGGSQETQY

V gene: TRBV5-4
J gene: TRBJ2-7
CDR3 length: 11
CDR3 protein: AVSGRGSYEQY

V gene: TRBV7-2
J gene: TRBJ2-2
CDR3 length: 13
CDR3 protein: ASSSSGVNTGELF

V gene: TRBV11-3
J gene: TRBJ2-7
CDR3 length: 11
CDR3 protein: ASSTLNGYEQY

V gene: TRBV5-1
J gene: TRBJ2-2
CDR3 length: 13
CDR3 protein: ASSIDGSRPGELF

V gene: TRBV12-5
J gene: TRBJ2-1
CDR3 length: 12
CDR3 protein: ASGLTDRVNEQF

V gene: TRBV28
J gene: TRBJ1-1
CDR3 length: 10
CDR3 protein: ASRREPYEAF